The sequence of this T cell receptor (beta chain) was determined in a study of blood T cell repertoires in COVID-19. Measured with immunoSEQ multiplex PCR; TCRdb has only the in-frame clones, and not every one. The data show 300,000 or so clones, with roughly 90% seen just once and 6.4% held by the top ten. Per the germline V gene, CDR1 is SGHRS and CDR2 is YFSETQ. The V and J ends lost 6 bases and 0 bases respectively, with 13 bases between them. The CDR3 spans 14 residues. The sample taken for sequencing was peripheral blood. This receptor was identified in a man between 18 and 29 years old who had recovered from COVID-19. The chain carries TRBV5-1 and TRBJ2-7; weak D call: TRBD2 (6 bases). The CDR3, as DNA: TGCGCCAGCAAGATGGAGCGGGCCTCCTACGAGCAGTACTTC. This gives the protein CASKMERASYEQYF.